This TCR beta chain stems from a study of blood T cell repertoires in COVID-19. This CDR3 has 14 residues. Germline V CDR1 and CDR2: SGHRS, YFSETQ. Trimming took off 4 bases at V and 3 bases at J, with 13 bases between the two ends. Clones were read by immunoSEQ multiplex PCR, and TCRdb kept only the in-frame ones, dropping some. Of over 250,000 clones detected, approximately 88% appear once; the ten largest clones hold more than 1.2%. The V and J genes are TRBV5-1 and TRBJ1-1; D might be TRBD1 (5 bases). The source material was peripheral blood. This clonotype was obtained from a human donor with COVID-19, enrolled during active disease. The donor label of this sample is uncertain. CDR3 in DNA: TGCGCCAGCAGCAGCTCCGGGGGGGACACTGAAGCTTTCTTT. Residues: CASSSSGGDTEAFF.